This TCR beta chain was recovered during a study of T cell repertoires in cytomegalovirus infection. TCRdb independently ran MiXCR on the reads; one entry per CDR3 protein. The sample includes under 300,000 distinct CDR3 sequences, around 20% of them seen just once. The V gene end was trimmed by 4 bases and the J gene end by 2 bases; junction bases not matched to a gene: 4. CDR3 size: 14 residues. Germline loops: CDR1 SGHTS, CDR2 YDEGEE. This clonotype was counted at least ten times. Its antigen is as yet unknown. The sequence was obtained from a human donor in good health (CMV status not recorded). Some clones in this sample may be carry-over from other donors' samples. The sample here was cultured PBMCs, taken from culture after CMV antigen stimulation. The chain uses TRBV5-8 and TRBJ2-7, with 9 bases identical to TRBD1. Here the CDR3 DNA reads TGTGCCAGCAGCCGGACAGGGGCGACCTACGAGCAGTACTTC. It translates to CASSRTGATYEQYF.